What follows are 31 T cell receptor beta chains derived from one specimen sequenced in a study of blood T cells in healthy people across ages. Using a J-beta primer mix together with a sample-barcoded 5' primer, a second PCR was run for about 7 to 12 cycles. TCRdb reprocessed the 5' RACE reads via MiXCR and lists one record per CDR3 protein. The sample includes a few hundred thousand distinct CDR3 sequences, approximately 52% of them seen just once. The sequenced material came from blood. These receptors were collected from a man aged 55-75 years in good health.

The V gene is TRBV20-1, the J gene TRBJ2-5; 8 positions match TRBD2. CDR1 DFQATT and CDR2 SNEGSKA come from the germline V gene (reference sequence). V lost 5 bases and J lost 0; bases outside the gene matches: 8. The CDR3 length is 15 residues. The CDR3 DNA follows: TGCAGTGCTTCAGCCCGGGGGGGGAACCAAGAGACCCAGTACTTC. Protein: CSASARGGNQETQYF.

This clonotype has ten or more counts. This chain connects TRBV7-9 to TRBJ2-1, with 9 nucleotides matching TRBD2. Trimming cost V 5 bases and J 10 bases; bases outside gene matches: 6. The CDR3 contains 13 residues. Per the germline V gene, CDR1 is SEHNR and CDR2 is FQNEAQ (reference sequence). The CDR3: CASSPRTSEEQFF. CDR3 nucleotide sequence: TGTGCCAGCAGCCCAAGGACTAGCGAGGAGCAGTTCTTC. The full variable domain, rest sourced from reference TRBV7-9 and TRBJ2-1, is DTGVSQNPRHKITKRGQNVTFRCDPISEHNRLYWYRQTLGQGPEFLTYFQNEAQLEKSRLLSDRFSAERPKGSFSTLEIQRTEQGDSAMYLCASSPRTSEEQFFGPGTRLTVL.

This chain uses TRBV30 with TRBJ2-3, with 7 bases that match TRBD1. The CDR3 consists of 15 residues. In germline, CDR1 is GTSNPN, CDR2 SVGIG (reference sequence). V was pared by 8 bases and J by 0 bases, with 11 bases of the junction left unmatched. CDR3 sequence reads: CATRGGSTSTDTQYF. As DNA, the CDR3 is TGTGCCACGAGAGGGGGCAGTACTAGCACAGATACGCAGTATTTT.

This clonotype was seen a few times. V is TRBV5-1 and J is TRBJ1-3; D may be TRBD1 (5 bases). CDR1 and CDR2 (germline): SGHRS, YFSETQ. V lost 3 bases and J 0 bases, leaving 16 bases between the germline ends. The CDR3 is 17 amino acids. In DNA form, the CDR3 reads TGCGCCAGCAGCTCCGGTGGGGCGCTCTCCTCTGGAAACACCATATATTTT. Its translation: CASSSGGALSSGNTIYF.

The chain couples TRBV5-1 to TRBJ2-5, with a tentative D call TRBD2 (5 bases). This CDR3 contains 12 residues. Trimming took 4 bases from V and 5 from J, leaving 9 bases between them. CDR1 and CDR2 from the germline V gene are SGHRS and YFSETQ. The chain's CDR3 is CASSLPGETQYF. CDR3 nucleotide sequence: TGCGCCAGCAGCCTCCCGGGGGAGACCCAGTACTTC.

The V call is TRBV7-9, the J call TRBJ2-5; 8 nucleotides align to TRBD1. CDR3 length equals 14 residues. Germline V gene lookup returns CDR1 SEHNR and CDR2 FQNEAQ (reference sequence). J gave up 3 bases and V 5 bases, and 5 bases lay outside the gene matches. The CDR3 DNA reads as TGTGCCAGCAGCGCTCAGACAGGGGAAGAGACCCAGTACTTC. Translation gives CASSAQTGEETQYF.

This clonotype was observed a few times. V gene TRBV4-3 combines with J gene TRBJ2-1; 10 positions match TRBD2. Germline assignment: CDR1 LGHNA and CDR2 YSLEER. V was clipped by 4 bases and J by 10 bases; unmatched bases: 10. The CDR3 consists of 15 residues. The DNA of the CDR3 is TGCGCCAGCAGCCCCCTAGCGGGGGCGAACGGCGAGCAGTTCTTC. Its translation: CASSPLAGANGEQFF.

This clonotype was recorded many times. CDR3 nucleotide sequence: TGTGCCAGCAGCCCACTAGCGGGGGGGATGAAAGATACGCAGTATTTT. This encodes CASSPLAGGMKDTQYF. The rearrangement links TRBV13 to TRBJ2-3; 13 bases align to TRBD2. The germline CDR1 and CDR2 sequences are PRHDT and FYEKMQ (reference sequence). The CDR3 runs 16 residues. Trimming took 5 bases from V and 5 from J; bases not matched to a gene: 7.

For the CDR3, the DNA is TGCAGCGTTGAACTTGAAGCCTATGGCTACACCTTC. Translated, it gives CSVELEAYGYTF. This sequence joins TRBV29-1 and TRBJ1-2, with D unresolved. The CDR3 length is 12 residues. V lost 2 bases and J 4 bases, leaving 8 bases between the germline ends. Germline CDR1 and CDR2: SQVTM and ANQGSEA.

Comment on this clonotype: An end of the junction does not agree with germline; a read error may underlie this. This chain uses TRBV4-3 with TRBJ1-2; tentatively, D is TRBD1 (6 bases). From germline, CDR1 is LGHNA and CDR2 YSLEER. The CDR3 runs to 14 residues. The CDR3 bases are TGCGCCAGCAACCAAGATGGGGGCTTCTATGGCTACACCTTC. This gives the protein CASNQDGGFYGYTF.

The rearrangement joins TRBV20-1 to TRBJ2-3; D uncertain. Trimming shortened V by 0 bases and J by 3 bases, and 13 bases separated the two germline ends. The length of the CDR3 is 15 residues. The germline gives CDR1 DFQATT, CDR2 SNEGSKA (reference sequence). DNA for the CDR3: TGCAGTGCTAGAGATGCGGCCGAAGGTACAGATACGCAGTATTTT. Its translation: CSARDAAEGTDTQYF.

This clonotype was seen only a few times. V and J are TRBV6-5 and TRBJ2-1; possible D gene TRBD1, 6 bases. Germline V gene data show CDR1 as MNHEY and CDR2 as SVGAGI. Deletions cut 5 bases from V and 9 bases from J, with 11 bases between. The CDR3 is 12 amino acids. CDR3 sequence reads: CASSNLGAEQFF. DNA for the CDR3: TGTGCCAGCAGTAACCTGGGGGCTGAGCAGTTCTTC.

As to this clonotype: This may be a read error, as it is one base from a much larger clone. The chain uses TRBV10-3 and TRBJ2-7; a possible D gene is TRBD2 (5 bases). The CDR3 has 12 residues. Trimming took 0 bases from V and 6 from J, leaving 6 bases between them. CDR1 is ENHRY and CDR2 is SYGVKD in the germline V gene. For the CDR3, the DNA is TGTGCCATCAGTGAGTCGAGGGCCGAGCAGTACTTC. Its protein product is CAISESRAEQYF.

This clonotype was picked up a small number of times. The chain has TRBV28 and TRBJ2-4; D unresolved. From germline, CDR1 is MDHEN and CDR2 SYDVKM. The CDR3 contains 15 residues. Trimming cost V 4 bases and J 0 bases, with 10 bases left between them. CDR3 protein: CASSSPSTAKNIQYF. The CDR3 bases are TGTGCCAGCAGTTCCCCCAGCACAGCCAAAAACATTCAGTACTTC.

Written as DNA, the CDR3 is TGTGCCAGCAGTTTATGGGGAAATGGCTACACCTTC. Its protein is CASSLWGNGYTF. The chain uses TRBV12-3 or TRBV12-4 and TRBJ1-2; unclear D gene. The CDR3 loop spans 12 amino acids. V was pared by 2 bases and J by 6 bases, with 7 bases between.

The chain links TRBV5-1 to TRBJ2-7, with TRBD2 identical over 9 bases. Trimming removed 5 bases from V and 2 bases from J; junction bases left unmatched: 8. Germline V gene data show CDR1 as SGHRS and CDR2 as YFSETQ. The CDR3 is made up of 15 amino acids. CDR3 DNA sequence: TGCGCCAGCAGATTGAGACTAGCGGCGACCTACGAGCAGTACTTC. Amino acids: CASRLRLAATYEQYF.

The chain has TRBV7-2 and TRBJ2-1, with a weak D call TRBD2 (7 bases). CDR3 length: 15 residues. Germline V gives CDR1 SGHTA, CDR2 FQGNSA. Deletions cut 4 bases from V and 6 bases from J, with 16 bases between. CDR3 protein: CASSSLAVGGNEQFF. The CDR3 bases are TGTGCCAGCAGCTCCCTAGCGGTAGGGGGCAATGAGCAGTTCTTC.

The table lists this clonotype with a few counts. J is TRBJ2-7 and V is TRBV4-2; D gene unclear. CDR3 length: 15 residues. V shed 1 base and J shed 3 bases, with 13 bases lying between them. Germline loops: CDR1 LGHNA, CDR2 YNFKEQ. The CDR3 DNA reads TGTGCCAGCAGCCAAGCCCAGATTGTGGGCTACGAGCAGTACTTC. It codes for CASSQAQIVGYEQYF.

The rearrangement joins TRBV27 to TRBJ2-4; 7 bases map to TRBD2. V lost 5 bases, J lost 3 bases, and 7 bases stayed unmatched. CDR3 length: 15 residues. CDR1 is MNHEY and CDR2 is SMNVEV in the germline V gene (reference sequence). CDR3 sequence (DNA): TGTGCCAGCAGTGCCAGCGGGGTAGGCAAAAACATTCAGTACTTC. It specifies CASSASGVGKNIQYF.

Note on this clonotype: The junction shows a germline mismatch at one end, possibly a read error. This chain joins TRBV12-3 or TRBV12-4 and TRBJ2-7; TRBD1 is a possible D gene (6 bases). The DNA matches TRBJ2-5 better at its end, which makes the J call doubtful. The CDR3 spans 13 residues. In DNA form, the CDR3 reads TGTGTCAGCCAAAAGGGGGAAGGAGAGACCCAGTACTTC. Translated, it gives CVSQKGEGETQYF.

This clonotype was recorded once. J is TRBJ2-7 and V is TRBV11-2; possible D gene TRBD2, 6 bases. V lost 7 bases to trimming and J lost 4 bases, with 11 bases between them. CDR1 and CDR2 (germline): SGHAT, FQNNGV. The CDR3 sequence is 12 residues long. The CDR3 loop is CASNLAGYEQYF. CDR3 nucleotide sequence: TGTGCCAGCAACCTCGCGGGATACGAGCAGTACTTC. Together with reference TRBV11-2 and TRBJ2-7, the CDR3 gives the full variable domain: EAGVAQSPRYKIIEKRQSVAFWCNPISGHATLYWYQQILGQGPKLLIQFQNNGVVDDSQLPKDRFSAERLKGVDSTLKIQPAKLEDSAVYLCASNLAGYEQYFGPGTRLTVT.

The rearrangement links TRBV29-1 to TRBJ2-7; no firm D call. The germline V and J ends were trimmed by 3 bases and 2 bases, with 17 bases remaining between them. There are 15 residues in the CDR3. CDR1 and CDR2 from the germline V gene are SQVTM and ANQGSEA. The CDR3 loop is CSVDAPKGLTYEQYF. The CDR3 region has the DNA TGCAGCGTTGATGCCCCCAAGGGCCTGACCTACGAGCAGTACTTC.

Of note for this clonotype: A much larger clone lies a single base off, so this may be a read error. V and J are TRBV5-1 and TRBJ1-2; D is ambiguous. The germline gives CDR1 SGHRS, CDR2 YFSETQ. CDR3 length equals 11 residues. V was shortened by 7 bases and J by 10 bases, with 14 bases between the two germline ends. CDR3 protein: CASRATADYTF. CDR3 nucleotide sequence: TGCGCCAGCCGGGCGACTGCTGACTACACCTTC.

This clonotype was counted at least ten times. The chain employs TRBV4-1 and TRBJ2-5, with D perhaps TRBD1 (6 bases). Germline assignment: CDR1 MGHRA and CDR2 YSYEKL. Trimming pared 1 base from V and 2 bases from J, leaving 8 bases between. This CDR3 has 14 amino acids. The CDR3 DNA is TGCGCCAGCAGCCAAGGACAGGAACAAGAGACCCAGTACTTC. Amino acid sequence: CASSQGQEQETQYF.

This clonotype was counted at least ten times. The J gene is TRBJ2-5, the V gene TRBV12-3 or TRBV12-4; D not resolved. Trimming took off 1 base at V and 5 bases at J, with 14 bases between the two ends. The CDR3 loop spans 15 amino acids. Here the CDR3 reads CASSLGGMQVETQYF. The CDR3 nucleotides read TGTGCCAGCAGTTTAGGGGGAATGCAGGTGGAGACCCAGTACTTC.

This clonotype appeared once. The chain couples TRBV29-1 to TRBJ2-2; 9 nucleotides match TRBD1. The CDR3 has 16 residues. With V trimmed by 4 bases and J by 4 bases, 10 bases remained unmatched. In germline, CDR1 is SQVTM, CDR2 ANQGSEA. This chain's CDR3 is CSVVSGTGWSTGELFF. DNA for the CDR3: TGCAGCGTTGTGTCCGGGACAGGGTGGAGCACCGGGGAGCTGTTTTTT.

With regard to this clonotype: One end of the junction is discordant with germline, which a read error may explain. J is TRBJ2-5 and V is TRBV4-2, with 11 bases aligning to TRBD1. The end of the DNA is better explained by TRBJ2-7, so the J call may be wrong. The CDR3 has 15 amino acids. Germline assignment: CDR1 LGHNA and CDR2 YNFKEQ. Written as DNA, the CDR3 is TGTGCCGGCAGCCTCACCGGGACAGGGGGTAGCGAGCAGTACTTC. It codes for CAGSLTGTGGSEQYF.

The CDR3 nucleotides are TGTGCCAGCAGAGTCGGACAGGGACAAGAGACCCAGTACTTC. This gives the protein CASRVGQGQETQYF. The V gene is TRBV11-2, the J gene TRBJ2-5, with 8 bases fitting TRBD1. The ends lost 6 bases at V and 2 bases at J; junction bases unmatched: 5. CDR1 and CDR2 from the germline V gene are SGHAT and FQNNGV. The CDR3 is 14 amino acids.

The J gene is TRBJ2-5, the V gene TRBV7-2; a weak D match, TRBD1 (6 bases). The CDR3 length is 18 residues. The germline V gene has CDR1 SGHTA and CDR2 FQGNSA. The V gene lost 2 bases and the J gene lost 0 bases, with 19 bases spanning the gap. CDR3 coding DNA: TGTGCCAGCAGCTTATTTGGGGGCTTTAGAAGGGACCAAGAGACCCAGTACTTC. Translation gives CASSLFGGFRRDQETQYF.

The chain combines TRBV23-1 with TRBJ2-1; the D gene is possibly TRBD1 (6 bases). TRBV23-1 has ORF status, its function being uncertain. This CDR3 has 15 residues. Deletions cut 0 bases from V and 5 bases from J, with 11 bases between. CDR3 nucleotide sequence: TGCGCCAGCAGTCAATCTAATCAGGGGCACAATGAGCAGTTCTTC. Protein product: CASSQSNQGHNEQFF.

This chain connects TRBV2 to TRBJ1-6; possible D gene TRBD1, 5 bases. Trimming cost V 6 bases and J 8 bases, with 14 bases left between them. The CDR3 has 14 residues. The germline gives CDR1 SNHLY, CDR2 FYNNEI. The CDR3 spells CASSVTGVDSPLHF. The CDR3 coding sequence is TGTGCCAGCAGCGTAACAGGTGTGGATTCACCCCTCCACTTT.